This T cell receptor (beta chain) was documented in a study of stem cell transplantation in POMP-related autoinflammatory disease. General observations from the study: A trend toward lower repertoire diversity and greater clonality appeared in every analyzed T-cell subset of PRAID patients. Unique TRB V-J gene pairings were limited in number in patients with PRAID.

As to this clone: Its target is unknown.

TCRdb keeps only in-frame clones here, not all; method: immunoSEQ multiplex PCR. The sample carries some 68,000 clones, roughly 93% recorded once. Germline CDR1 MDHEN, CDR2 SYDVKM. This CDR3 has 15 amino acids. The V end lost 6 bases, the J end lost 2 bases, and 17 bases lay between the germline ends. This sequence joins TRBV28 and TRBJ2-7; D gene uncertain. Sequenced here: CD4+ T cells from PBMCs, sampled after stem cell transplantation. The sequence derives from a human patient with POMP-related autoinflammation and immune dysregulation (PRAID). Some T cells may trace back to the graft donor. The CDR3 loop is CASRAAAHNPYEQYF. The CDR3 nucleotides read TGTGCCAGCAGGGCGGCAGCACACAACCCCTACGAGCAGTACTTC. Filled out from reference TRBV28 and TRBJ2-7, the complete variable domain reads DVKVTQSSRYLVKRTGEKVFLECVQDMDHENMFWYRQDPGLGLRLIYFSYDVKMKEKGDIPEGYSVSREKKERFSLILESASTNQTSMYLCASRAAAHNPYEQYFGPGTRLTVT.